The source of this TCR beta chain is a study of shared clonotypes between healthy human individuals. On the study more broadly: The cohort had a couple of women and a few men, ages 18 to 49.

Each sample came from a Caucasian adult donor living in Nashville, Tennessee. The CDR3 is 16 residues long. Ten or more counts support this clone. The authors loaded 150 to 250 ng DNA, 25,000 to 30,000 T cell genomes, into sorted-subset replicate PCRs. TCRdb keeps only in-frame clones here, not all; method: immunoSEQ multiplex PCR. The sample has some 320,000 clones; roughly 84% are singletons. V is TRBV21-1 and J is TRBJ2-3; no check of the table's D call, TRBD2, against the DNA was made. TRBV21-1 is termed a pseudogene. Material for sequencing was memory CD8+ T cells sorted from blood. Subset in this sample: CD45RO+ cells pooled with CCR7-negative TemRA cells. This TCR was recovered from a man aged 18 to 30 in good health. The CDR3 region is CASSRKTSGVTDTQYF. In nucleotides, the CDR3 is TGTGCCAGCAGCAGAAAGACTAGCGGGGTGACAGATACGCAGTATTTT.